The T cell receptor (beta chain) under discussion was sequenced for a study of identical twins. The study's findings and limits: Instead of following the same donors, the conclusions were based on cross-sectional statistical analysis.

TCRdb independently ran MiXCR on the 5' RACE reads; one entry per CDR3 protein. Of some 300,000 distinct CDR3 sequences listed, around 12% were seen once; the top ten hold 7.2%. With respect to this clonotype: Its antigen is still unknown.

The V gene's germline CDR1 is MNHEY and CDR2 SMNVEV (reference sequence). The CDR3 is 12 amino acids. This sample also appeared in a second study, on yellow fever vaccine responses in identical twins.

The source of this sequence is a young woman in good health. The sample comprised CD8+ T cells sorted from blood. The chain uses TRBV27 and TRBJ1-2, with a weak D call TRBD1 (6 bases). CDR3 sequence (DNA): TGTGCGACAGGACAGAGCATCTATGGCTACACCTTC. Its translation is CATGQSIYGYTF.